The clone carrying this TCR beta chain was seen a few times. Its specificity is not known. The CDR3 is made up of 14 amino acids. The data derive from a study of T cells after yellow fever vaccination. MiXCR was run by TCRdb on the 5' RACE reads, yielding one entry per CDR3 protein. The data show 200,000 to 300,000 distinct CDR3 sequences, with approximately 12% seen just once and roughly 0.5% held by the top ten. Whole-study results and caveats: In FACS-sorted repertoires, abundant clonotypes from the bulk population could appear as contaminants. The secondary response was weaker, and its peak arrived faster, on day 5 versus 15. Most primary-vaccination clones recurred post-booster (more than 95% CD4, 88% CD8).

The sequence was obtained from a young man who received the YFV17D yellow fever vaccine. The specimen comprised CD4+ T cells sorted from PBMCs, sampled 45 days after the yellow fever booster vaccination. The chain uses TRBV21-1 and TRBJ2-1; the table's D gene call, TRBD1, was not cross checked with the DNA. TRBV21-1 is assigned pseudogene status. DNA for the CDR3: TGTGCCAGCAGCGCTGAGGGCGGGACGCATGAGCAGTTCTTC. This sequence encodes CASSAEGGTHEQFF.